These T cell receptor beta chains were read from a single sample in a study of blood T cell repertoires in COVID-19. Data came from immunoSEQ multiplex PCR; TCRdb stores just in-frame clones and leaves some out. The table has about 190,000 clones, approximately 78% seen once. The sample taken for sequencing was peripheral blood. All receptors derive from a woman aged 80 or over with active or convalescent COVID-19. Each CDR3 is given with its conserved first and last residue. The D gene is left open where the match is weak. Some rows have no size entry. The others give once, few or many, or a class for an expanded clone.

size: NA; V: TRBV10-3; D: NA; J: TRBJ1-3; CDR3: CAATGIHTIYF; DNA: TGTGCCGCAACAGGGATCCACACCATATATTTT
size: NA; V: TRBV28; D: NA; J: TRBJ2-7; CDR3: CASRSSVEQYF; DNA: TGTGCCAGCAGATCCTCGGTCGAGCAGTACTTC
size: NA; V: TRBV12-5; D: TRBD1; J: TRBJ2-5; CDR3: CASARQGAEETQYF; DNA: TGTGCTAGTGCCCGACAGGGGGCTGAAGAGACCCAGTACTTC
size: NA; V: TRBV6-5; D: TRBD1; J: TRBJ2-7; CDR3: CASSTWRQGPYEQYF; DNA: TGTGCCAGCAGCACCTGGAGACAGGGCCCCTACGAGCAGTACTTC
size: NA; V: TRBV10-3; D: TRBD1; J: TRBJ1-3; CDR3: CAIGTGGNTIYF; DNA: TGTGCCATAGGGACAGGGGGAAACACCATATATTTT
size: NA; V: TRBV6-6; D: TRBD1; J: TRBJ1-5; CDR3: CASRNGQGNQPQHF; DNA: TGTGCCAGCAGGAATGGACAGGGTAATCAGCCCCAGCATTTT
size: NA; V: TRBV5-1; D: TRBD2; J: TRBJ2-1; CDR3: CASSAGGGIIYNEQFF; DNA: TGCGCCAGCAGCGCGGGAGGGGGGATAATATACAATGAGCAGTTCTTC
size: few; V: TRBV5-1; D: NA; J: TRBJ1-1; CDR3: CASSRQLNGLNTEAFF; DNA: TGCGCCAGCAGCCGACAGTTGAACGGGCTGAACACTGAAGCTTTCTTT
size: NA; V: TRBV27; D: TRBD1; J: TRBJ1-5; CDR3: CASSLWTGSQPQHF; DNA: TGTGCCAGCAGTCTTTGGACAGGGAGTCAGCCCCAGCATTTT
size: NA; V: TRBV7-8; D: NA; J: TRBJ2-1; CDR3: CASTRGGGYNEQFF; DNA: TGTGCCAGCACCCGAGGGGGGGGCTACAATGAGCAGTTCTTC
size: NA; V: TRBV6-2/TRBV6-3; D: TRBD2; J: TRBJ2-1; CDR3: CASSYSGGGVYNEQFF; DNA: TGTGCCAGCAGTTACTCTGGCGGGGGGGTCTACAATGAGCAGTTCTTC
size: NA; V: TRBV25-1; D: NA; J: TRBJ2-7; CDR3: CASSVGGSYEQYF; DNA: TGTGCCAGCAGTGTCGGGGGCTCCTACGAGCAGTACTTC
size: NA; V: TRBV5-4; D: TRBD2; J: TRBJ2-3; CDR3: CASSLTLAGDTQYF; DNA: TGTGCCAGCAGCTTGACACTAGCGGGGGATACGCAGTATTTT
size: NA; V: TRBV10-3; D: NA; J: TRBJ1-2; CDR3: CAISESTGFGYTF; DNA: TGTGCCATCAGTGAGTCGACAGGCTTTGGCTACACCTTC
size: once; V: TRBV23-1; D: TRBD1; J: TRBJ1-6; CDR3: CASSTQGICNSPLHF; DNA: TGCGCCAGCAGTACACAGGGGATTTGTAATTCACCCCTCCACTTT
size: NA; V: TRBV6-5; D: NA; J: TRBJ2-4; CDR3: CASKRVSNPGIQYF; DNA: TGTGCCAGCAAACGGGTGTCGAACCCGGGCATTCAGTACTTC
size: NA; V: TRBV19; D: NA; J: TRBJ2-7; CDR3: CASSKQVSYEQYF; DNA: TGTGCCAGTAGTAAACAGGTCTCCTACGAGCAGTACTTC
size: many; V: TRBV3-1/TRBV3-2; D: NA; J: TRBJ1-2; CDR3: CASSRESRGYTF; DNA: TGTGCCAGCAGCCGAGAGAGTCGGGGCTACACCTTC
size: once; V: TRBV4-3; D: TRBD1; J: TRBJ1-2; CDR3: CASSGLGQGRMGGYTF; DNA: TGCGCCAGCAGCGGGTTAGGACAGGGACGTATGGGTGGCTACACCTTC
size: NA; V: TRBV7-2; D: NA; J: TRBJ1-1; CDR3: CASSLDPGMNTEAFF; DNA: TGTGCCAGCAGCTTAGATCCAGGGATGAACACTGAAGCTTTCTTT
size: few; V: TRBV19; D: NA; J: TRBJ1-6; CDR3: CASRTTSNNSPLHF; DNA: TGTGCCAGTAGGACAACTTCGAATAATTCACCCCTCCACTTT
size: NA; V: TRBV10-1; D: NA; J: TRBJ2-3; CDR3: CASRVDGTDTQYF; DNA: TGCGCCAGCAGAGTAGACGGGACAGATACGCAGTATTTT
size: NA; V: TRBV29-1; D: NA; J: TRBJ2-1; CDR3: CSVAVSGFEQFF; DNA: TGCAGCGTTGCTGTCTCGGGATTTGAGCAGTTCTTC
size: NA; V: TRBV3-1/TRBV3-2; D: NA; J: TRBJ2-7; CDR3: CASSQGGYEQYF; DNA: TGTGCCAGCAGCCAAGGAGGCTACGAGCAGTACTTC
size: NA; V: TRBV2; D: NA; J: TRBJ1-1; CDR3: CASSDLRGGTEAFF; DNA: TGTGCCAGCAGTGATTTAAGGGGGGGCACTGAAGCTTTCTTT
size: NA; V: TRBV5-4; D: TRBD1; J: TRBJ2-2; CDR3: CASSWDRTGELFF; DNA: TGTGCCAGCAGCTGGGACAGAACCGGGGAGCTGTTTTTT
size: NA; V: TRBV2; D: NA; J: TRBJ2-7; CDR3: CASSEARVRYEQYF; DNA: TGTGCCAGCAGTGAAGCGCGGGTGCGATACGAGCAGTACTTC
size: NA; V: TRBV11-2; D: TRBD2; J: TRBJ2-3; CDR3: CASSSSLGLAGTDTQYF; DNA: TGTGCCAGCAGCTCCTCCTTAGGGCTAGCGGGCACAGATACGCAGTATTTT
size: few; V: TRBV13; D: NA; J: TRBJ2-7; CDR3: CASSLGPGFEQYF; DNA: TGTGCCAGCAGCTTAGGTCCGGGTTTCGAGCAGTACTTC
size: NA; V: TRBV15; D: NA; J: TRBJ1-2; CDR3: CATSLGLGEDNYGYTF; DNA: TGTGCCACCAGTCTCGGGCTGGGGGAGGATAACTATGGCTACACCTTC
size: NA; V: TRBV28; D: NA; J: TRBJ2-5; CDR3: CASSSTGNHITGTQYF; DNA: TGTGCCAGCAGTTCTACAGGGAACCATATTACGGGGACCCAGTACTTC
size: few; V: TRBV4-3; D: NA; J: TRBJ1-5; CDR3: CASSLYSSNQPQHF; DNA: TGCGCCAGCAGCCTTTACAGTAGCAATCAGCCCCAGCATTTT
size: NA; V: TRBV7-9; D: NA; J: TRBJ2-7; CDR3: CASSLGAIGQITYEQYF; DNA: TGTGCCAGCAGCTTAGGAGCCATTGGGCAGATCACCTACGAGCAGTACTTC
size: NA; V: TRBV7-2; D: TRBD1; J: TRBJ1-1; CDR3: CASSPGTENTEAFF; DNA: TGTGCCAGCAGCCCCGGGACAGAGAACACTGAAGCTTTCTTT
size: NA; V: TRBV27; D: NA; J: TRBJ1-2; CDR3: CASSSNSRAYGYTF; DNA: TGTGCCAGCAGTTCCAACTCCAGGGCCTATGGCTACACCTTC
size: few; V: TRBV7-3; D: TRBD1; J: TRBJ1-6; CDR3: CASSLKGTEYNSPLHF; DNA: TGTGCCAGCAGCTTAAAGGGGACAGAATATAATTCACCCCTCCACTTT
size: NA; V: TRBV5-1; D: TRBD1; J: TRBJ2-3; CDR3: CASSLGRGTDTQYF; DNA: TGCGCCAGCAGCTTGGGCAGGGGGACAGATACGCAGTATTTT
size: many; V: TRBV4-1; D: TRBD1; J: TRBJ1-4; CDR3: CASSQDPAGTGATNEKLFF; DNA: TGCGCCAGCAGCCAAGATCCCGCGGGGACAGGGGCAACTAATGAAAAACTGTTTTTT
size: NA; V: TRBV12-3/TRBV12-4; D: NA; J: TRBJ1-2; CDR3: CASSTTGYYGYTF; DNA: TGTGCCAGCAGCACCACAGGGTACTATGGCTACACCTTC
size: NA; V: TRBV11-2; D: TRBD1; J: TRBJ1-2; CDR3: CASSSRGTHGYTF; DNA: TGTGCCAGCAGCTCCAGGGGGACACATGGCTACACCTTC
size: NA; V: TRBV4-2; D: NA; J: TRBJ1-4; CDR3: CASSQDYGRAGEKLFF; DNA: TGTGCCAGCAGCCAAGATTACGGCAGGGCCGGTGAAAAACTGTTTTTT
size: few; V: TRBV5-1; D: TRBD1; J: TRBJ2-7; CDR3: CASSRTGTGANEQYF; DNA: TGCGCCAGCAGTCGGACCGGGACAGGGGCCAACGAGCAGTACTTC
size: NA; V: TRBV2; D: TRBD1; J: TRBJ1-3; CDR3: CASSVQGVGNTIYF; DNA: TGTGCCAGCAGTGTACAGGGGGTAGGCAACACCATATATTTT
size: NA; V: TRBV13; D: NA; J: TRBJ1-2; CDR3: CASSLSGIKRGYTF; DNA: TGTGCCAGCAGCTTATCCGGGATCAAACGGGGCTACACCTTC
size: NA; V: TRBV15; D: NA; J: TRBJ2-3; CDR3: CATSRGQGPGTDTQYF; DNA: TGTGCCACCAGCAGAGGTCAGGGGCCAGGCACAGATACGCAGTATTTT
size: NA; V: TRBV6-4; D: NA; J: TRBJ1-4; CDR3: CASNPGYEKLFF; DNA: TGTGCCAGCAACCCAGGGTACGAAAAACTGTTTTTT
size: once; V: TRBV9; D: TRBD2; J: TRBJ2-3; CDR3: CASSVALTGGGAQYF; DNA: TGTGCCAGCAGCGTAGCGCTGACCGGCGGGGGGGCGCAGTATTTT
size: NA; V: TRBV9; D: TRBD1; J: TRBJ1-2; CDR3: CASSRGQGIFYGYTF; DNA: TGTGCCAGCAGCAGGGGACAGGGAATCTTCTATGGCTACACCTTC
size: NA; V: TRBV6-5; D: NA; J: TRBJ1-4; CDR3: CASSYSTGNVGEKLFF; DNA: TGTGCCAGCAGTTACTCCACAGGGAACGTTGGCGAAAAACTGTTTTTT
size: few; V: TRBV29-1; D: TRBD1; J: TRBJ1-2; CDR3: CSVRDRGNYGYTF; DNA: TGCAGCGTTCGGGACAGGGGGAACTATGGCTACACCTTC
size: NA; V: TRBV7-6; D: NA; J: TRBJ2-6; CDR3: CASSSATRDISGANVLTF; DNA: TGTGCCAGCAGCTCGGCGACCAGGGATATCTCTGGGGCCAACGTCCTGACTTTC
size: once; V: TRBV15; D: TRBD1; J: TRBJ1-2; CDR3: CATSRDRGQGGGFYGYTF; DNA: TGTGCCACCAGCAGAGATCGGGGACAGGGAGGAGGCTTCTATGGCTACACCTTC
size: few; V: TRBV5-1; D: NA; J: TRBJ2-7; CDR3: CASKGEGGYEQYF; DNA: TGCGCCAGCAAGGGGGAGGGAGGCTACGAGCAGTACTTC